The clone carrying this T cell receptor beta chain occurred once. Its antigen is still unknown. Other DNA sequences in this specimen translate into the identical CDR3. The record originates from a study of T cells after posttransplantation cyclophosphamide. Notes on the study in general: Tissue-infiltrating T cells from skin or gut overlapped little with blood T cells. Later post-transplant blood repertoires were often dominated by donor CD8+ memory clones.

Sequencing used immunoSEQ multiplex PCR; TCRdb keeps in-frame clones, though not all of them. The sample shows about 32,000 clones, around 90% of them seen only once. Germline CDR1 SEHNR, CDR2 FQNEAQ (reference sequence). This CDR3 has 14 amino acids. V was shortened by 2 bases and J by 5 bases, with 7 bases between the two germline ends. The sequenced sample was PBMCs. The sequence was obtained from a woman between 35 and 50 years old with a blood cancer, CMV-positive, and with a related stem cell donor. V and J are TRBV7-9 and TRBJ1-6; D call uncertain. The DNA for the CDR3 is TGTGCCAGCAGCTTAAGTCCAGATAATTCACCCCTCCACTTT. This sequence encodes CASSLSPDNSPLHF.